These 10 T cell receptor beta chains originate from one sample sequenced in a study of T cell responses to AZD1222 COVID-19 vaccine (dated by TCRdb to the early 2020s). The method was the immunoSEQ multiplex PCR assay. Held by TCRdb, this immuneACCESS table contains in-frame sequences only and omits some clones. Under half of the omission traces to an unresolved V gene where checked; the cause of the rest is unknown. Recorded for this sample are roughly 100,000 clones; approximately 88% of them occurred a single time. Of the sample, more than 8% is held by the ten largest clones. This sample's time point label indicates: baseline before first vaccination. Sequencing was performed on peripheral blood, taken on day 0 of AZD1222 vaccination. These receptors all come from an adult in good health.

The chain employs TRBV5-6 and TRBJ1-5; the D gene is possibly TRBD1 (5 bases). CDR1 and CDR2 from the germline V gene are SGHDT and YYEEEE. Trimming took off 0 bases at V and 4 bases at J, with 11 bases between the two ends. CDR3 length: 15 amino acids. CDR3 protein: CASSLEGRPNQPQHF. CDR3 DNA: TGTGCCAGCAGCTTGGAGGGGAGGCCAAATCAGCCCCAGCATTTT.

The chain combines TRBV3-1 (or the pseudogene TRBV3-2) with TRBJ1-2, with 12 bases aligning to TRBD1. CDR1 is LGHDT, CDR2 YNNKEL, per germline (reference sequence). V dropped 2 bases and J dropped 2; count of bases not matched to a gene: 3. The CDR3 length is 16 residues. Here the CDR3 DNA reads TGTGCCAGCAGCCAATGGGACAGGGGGCTAAACTATGGCTACACCTTC. This gives the protein CASSQWDRGLNYGYTF.

V gene TRBV2 combines with J gene TRBJ1-2, with D tentatively TRBD1 (5 bases). The germline V gene has CDR1 SNHLY and CDR2 FYNNEI. This CDR3 has 13 residues. The germline V and J ends were trimmed by 3 bases and 2 bases, with 7 bases remaining between them. CDR3 in DNA: TGTGCCAGCAGTGACAGGGTCAACTATGGCTACACCTTC. As protein: CASSDRVNYGYTF.

The chain recombines TRBV18 with TRBJ1-1; a possible D gene is TRBD1 (5 bases). Germline V gene sequence: CDR1 KGHSH, CDR2 LQKENI. The V gene lost 2 bases and the J gene lost 1 base, with 14 bases spanning the gap. The CDR3 is 16 residues long. CDR3 in amino acids: CASSPTFGAGNTEAFF. CDR3 nucleotide sequence: TGTGCCAGCTCACCAACCTTCGGGGCGGGGAACACTGAAGCTTTCTTT.

The chain carries TRBV27 and TRBJ2-7; D perhaps matches TRBD1 (7 bases). Trimming stripped 2 bases from V and 5 bases from J, with 13 bases between. CDR3 length: 14 residues. Germline V gives CDR1 MNHEY, CDR2 SMNVEV (reference sequence). This chain's CDR3 is CASSLRGRGDEQYF. CDR3 DNA sequence: TGTGCCAGCAGTTTAAGAGGCAGGGGGGACGAGCAGTACTTC.

This clone was counted a few times. The chain joins TRBV11-1 to TRBJ2-5; 7 nucleotides align to TRBD1. The J segment lost 4 bases and the V segment lost 5 bases, leaving 7 bases of the junction unmatched. The CDR3 is made up of 14 amino acids. Germline V gene data show CDR1 as SGHAT and CDR2 as FQDESV (reference sequence). CDR3 sequence (DNA): TGTGCCAGCAGCACCCGACAGGGATCAGAGACCCAGTACTTC. Translation: CASSTRQGSETQYF.

Note on this clone: One end of the junction varies from germline; a read error may be responsible. The rearrangement links TRBV28 to TRBJ1-6, with a weak D call TRBD1 (5 bases). Germline CDR1 MDHEN, CDR2 SYDVKM. This CDR3 is 13 amino acids long. The CDR3 region has the DNA TGTGCCAGCAGTTTAGCACGGGTAGCAGGGAGGGACTTT. Its protein is CASSLARVAGRDF.

CDR3 DNA sequence: TGTGCCAGCAGTTACTCGCGGTCGGGAACTGAAGCTTTCTTT. Protein product: CASSYSRSGTEAFF. This chain links TRBV6-5 with TRBJ1-1; D gene uncertain. V lost 0 bases and J lost 5, with 10 bases in between. Per germline, CDR1 MNHEY and CDR2 SVGAGI. The CDR3 sequence is 14 residues long.

Of note for this clone: The same CDR3 arises from other DNA sequences in this sample as well. Written as DNA, the CDR3 is TGTGCCAGCAGTTCACCCTACGAGCAGTACTTC. Amino acid sequence: CASSSPYEQYF. The chain recombines TRBV28 with TRBJ2-7; D gene unclear. The V end lost 4 bases, the J end lost 2 bases, and 3 bases lay between the germline ends. The CDR3 runs to 11 residues. In germline, CDR1 is MDHEN, CDR2 SYDVKM.

The V gene is TRBV5-4, the J gene TRBJ2-3; no clear D. The CDR3 spans 13 residues. The germline V gene has CDR1 SGHNT and CDR2 YYREEE (reference sequence). The V end lost 5 bases, the J end lost 0 bases, and 7 bases lay between the germline ends. The chain's CDR3 is CASRAQSTDTQYF. The CDR3 DNA reads as TGTGCCAGCAGGGCACAGAGCACAGATACGCAGTATTTT. The complete variable domain, with remaining parts taken from reference TRBV5-4 and TRBJ2-3, reads ETGVTQSPTHLIKTRGQQVTLRCSSQSGHNTVSWYQQALGQGPQFIFQYYREEENGRGNFPPRFSGLQFPNYSSELNVNALELDDSALYLCASRAQSTDTQYFGPGTRLTVL.